A selection of T cell receptor beta chains follows, all from one sample in a study of human T cells and chemical hapten exposure. MiXCR, applied by TCRdb to the RACE reads, yields one record per CDR3 protein. The repertoire holds under 100,000 distinct CDR3 sequences, with approximately 10% as singletons. The source material was whole blood, sampled in connection with sensitization to the hapten diphenylcyclopropenone (DPC). The receptors were sampled from a woman aged 35 to 49 with alopecia areata. Some clones in this sample may be carry-over from other donors' samples. CDR3s include the opening cysteine and the closing phenylalanine or tryptophan. A D gene is named only where the DNA matches it firmly. Rows give clone size only sometimes, using once, few, many, or a class for an expanded clone.

cdr3_nt cdr3_aa d_call v_call clone_size j_call
TGCGCCAGCAGCGGAGGGACAAAGGATACGCAGTATTTT CASSGGTKDTQYF - TRBV5-1 - TRBJ2-3
TGTGCCAGCAGCTTACTGGGGCCAGGGGCCAACGTCCTGACTTTC CASSLLGPGANVLTF - TRBV5-6 - TRBJ2-6
TGTGCCAGTAGCACCGGATTACCTAATGAAAAACTGTTTTTT CASSTGLPNEKLFF - TRBV19 - TRBJ1-4
TGTGCCAGCAGGAGGGAACGGGAGGGCCACTACGAGCAGTACTTC CASRREREGHYEQYF TRBD2 TRBV6-5 many TRBJ2-7
TGTGCCAGCAGTTACGGGTTAAGGGGACAGCCTTTTTCCTACGAGCAGTACTTC CASSYGLRGQPFSYEQYF TRBD1 TRBV6-6 many TRBJ2-7
TGTGCCAGCAGCTCCAGGGTGTCGGGGGGGCCCCGCACGACAGATACGCAGTATTTT CASSSRVSGGPRTTDTQYF TRBD2 TRBV7-9 - TRBJ2-3
TGTGCTAGTGGTTTGGTCCTGGCGGGCCGGGATGAGCAGTTCTTC CASGLVLAGRDEQFF - TRBV12-5 many TRBJ2-1
TGTGCCAGCTCACCCTTTGTCAGGGGAAGCAATCAGCCCCAGCATTTT CASSPFVRGSNQPQHF - TRBV18 - TRBJ1-5
TGTGCCAGCAGCCCCGGGGGAGGACCGAGCAATCAGCCCCAGCATTTT CASSPGGGPSNQPQHF - TRBV9 many TRBJ1-5
TGTGCCAGCAGCTCCGGGACAGGGGGCGTGGAGACCCAGTACTTC CASSSGTGGVETQYF TRBD1 TRBV7-2 - TRBJ2-5
TGTGCCAGCAGTAAGGGGTGGGAGGAGCAGTACTTC CASSKGWEEQYF - TRBV27 few TRBJ2-7